A single sample gave rise to the 32 T cell receptor beta chains below, sequenced in a study of T cells in localized non-small cell lung cancer. This table comes from immunoSEQ multiplex PCR, and its TCRdb copy is limited to in-frame clones, with some not included. Among 90,000 to 100,000 clones listed, roughly 90% were seen once. Specimen: PBMCs, collected before any cancer treatment. These receptors originate from a woman aged 40-69 years with stage II squamous cell lung carcinoma.

This clone was seen once. This chain joins TRBV13 and TRBJ2-1; 9 nucleotides match TRBD2. CDR3 length equals 18 residues. Per the germline V gene, CDR1 is PRHDT and CDR2 is FYEKMQ (reference sequence). V lost 1 base, J lost 0 bases, and 7 bases stayed unmatched. CDR3 bases: TGTGCCAGCAGCTTAGCCCGGTGGCGGGAGGGCTCCTACAATGAGCAGTTCTTC. As protein: CASSLARWREGSYNEQFF.

This clone has just one count. The rearrangement links TRBV10-3 to TRBJ2-5, with 9 bases lining up with TRBD2. Germline V gene sequence: CDR1 ENHRY, CDR2 SYGVKD. The CDR3 loop spans 14 amino acids. The V and J ends lost 4 bases and 5 bases, in that order; junction bases with no gene match: 5. In DNA, the CDR3 is TGTGCCATCAGTGTACGCGGGGGGGTCGAGACCCAGTACTTC. Its translation is CAISVRGGVETQYF.

The chain has TRBV6-5 and TRBJ1-5, with D maybe TRBD1 (6 bases). The germline gives CDR1 MNHEY, CDR2 SVGAGI. With 4 bases removed from V and 4 bases from J, the gap between germline ends came to 14 bases. CDR3 length: 15 amino acids. This CDR3 is CASSSIDRRNQPQHF. In DNA, the CDR3 is TGTGCCAGCAGTTCCATTGACAGGCGTAATCAGCCCCAGCATTTT.

This chain connects TRBV7-9 to TRBJ1-1, with 10 bases identical to TRBD1. This CDR3 has 16 amino acids. CDR1 and CDR2 (germline): SEHNR, FQNEAQ (reference sequence). Unmatched junction bases numbered 9, after V lost 5 bases and J lost 3 bases. DNA for the CDR3: TGTGCCAGCAGCGCCGACAGGGGGCCCCGGCACACTGAAGCTTTCTTT. Translation gives CASSADRGPRHTEAFF.

This rearrangement joins TRBV19 to TRBJ1-5, with unresolved D. Trimming stripped 6 bases from V and 6 bases from J, with 18 bases between. From germline, CDR1 is LNHDA and CDR2 SQIVND (reference sequence). The length of the CDR3 is 15 residues. The CDR3 protein is CASSPTTGRSQPQHF. CDR3 in DNA: TGTGCCAGTAGCCCGACCACGGGCAGGAGTCAGCCCCAGCATTTT.

The rearrangement uses TRBV21-1 and TRBJ1-1; the D call of TRBD1 is as the table states it, not checked on the DNA. TRBV21-1 is noted as a pseudogene. The CDR3 contains 19 residues. CDR3 residues: CASSKVRQGARRGNTEAFF. CDR3 nucleotides: TGTGCCAGCAGCAAAGTGCGACAGGGAGCCCGGAGGGGGAACACTGAAGCTTTCTTT.

The chain couples TRBV28 to TRBJ1-2; D unclear. Germline loops: CDR1 MDHEN, CDR2 SYDVKM. Trimming cost V 6 bases and J 4 bases, with 6 bases left between them. The CDR3 consists of 11 residues. CDR3 nucleotides: TGTGCCAGCAGCGATTCCTATGGCTACACCTTC. Encoded protein: CASSDSYGYTF.

The genes are TRBV5-8 and TRBJ2-7; 10 bases are shared with TRBD2. The trim removed 2 bases at V and 5 bases at J, leaving 4 bases unmatched. Germline lookup yields CDR1 SGHTS and CDR2 YDEGEE. There are 14 residues in the CDR3. The CDR3: CASSLAGGPHEQYF. CDR3 coding DNA: TGTGCCAGCAGCTTAGCGGGAGGGCCGCACGAGCAGTACTTC. The full variable domain, with the rest looked up from reference TRBV5-8 and TRBJ2-7, is EAGVTQSPTHLIKTRGQQATLRCSPISGHTSVYWYQQALGLGLQFLLWYDEGEERNRGNFPPRFSGRQFPNYSSELNVNALELEDSALYLCASSLAGGPHEQYFGPGTRLTVT.

Regarding this clone: This sample also contains other DNA sequences that code for the same CDR3. The chain couples TRBV5-1 to TRBJ2-7; D ambiguous. Germline V gives CDR1 SGHRS, CDR2 YFSETQ. Between the trimmed V and J ends, which lost 0 bases and 1 base, there was a span of 8 bases. The CDR3 extends over 14 amino acids. CDR3 sequence reads: CASSLGGSSYEQYF. The CDR3 bases are TGCGCCAGCAGCTTGGGGGGTTCGTCCTACGAGCAGTACTTC.

The chain has TRBV18 and TRBJ1-6; 12 bases line up with TRBD1. The CDR3 totals 16 residues. Germline V gene lookup returns CDR1 KGHSH and CDR2 LQKENI. The V segment lost 3 bases and the J segment 9 bases; nucleotides outside the gene matches: 6. The CDR3 region is CASSPGTGGFVSPLHF. Here the CDR3 DNA reads TGTGCCAGCTCACCCGGGACAGGGGGCTTTGTTTCACCCCTCCACTTT. The full variable domain, with the rest looked up from reference TRBV18 and TRBJ1-6, is NAGVMQNPRHLVRRRGQEARLRCSPMKGHSHVYWYRQLPEEGLKFMVYLQKENIIDESGMPKERFSAEFPKEGPSILRIQQVVRGDSAAYFCASSPGTGGFVSPLHFGNGTRLTVT.

The V and J genes are TRBV10-3 and TRBJ2-7, with a tentative D call TRBD2 (5 bases). The CDR3 totals 13 residues. V was trimmed by 7 bases and J by 0 bases, leaving 10 bases between them. Germline V gives CDR1 ENHRY, CDR2 SYGVKD. CDR3 nucleotide sequence: TGTGCCATCAAGGGAGTCCTCTCCTACGAGCAGTACTTC. Its protein product is CAIKGVLSYEQYF.

This clone was seen more than once but under ten times. V gene TRBV7-2 combines with J gene TRBJ1-5, with unresolved D. The CDR3 contains 13 residues. Trimming cost V 2 bases and J 7 bases, with 9 bases left between them. CDR1 is SGHTA, CDR2 FQGNSA, per germline. Here the CDR3 reads CASSLWVRQPQHF. Written as DNA, the CDR3 is TGTGCCAGCAGCTTATGGGTTAGGCAGCCCCAGCATTTT.

The chain couples TRBV6-4 to TRBJ1-2; TRBD1 is a possible D gene (6 bases). CDR1 and CDR2 (germline): MRHNA, SNTAGT. The CDR3 is made up of 13 amino acids. Between the trimmed V and J ends, which lost 3 bases and 5 bases, there was a span of 10 bases. CDR3 loop: CASSDSGVYGYTF. The CDR3 DNA follows: TGTGCCAGCAGTGATTCAGGGGTGTATGGCTACACCTTC.

The chain uses TRBV7-2 and TRBJ2-5; D ambiguous. CDR1 and CDR2 (germline): SGHTA, FQGNSA. This CDR3 has 14 amino acids. Trimming left V 0 bases short and J 2 bases short, with 7 bases between. The CDR3 DNA sequence: TGTGCCAGCAGCTTAGCTAGACGTCAAGAGACCCAGTACTTC. As protein: CASSLARRQETQYF.

CDR3 in amino acids: CASNPKTGEGYTF. DNA for the CDR3: TGTGCCAGTAACCCCAAGACAGGGGAAGGCTACACCTTC. The chain has TRBV19 and TRBJ1-2, with 8 bases identical to TRBD1. V shed 7 bases and J 8 bases; nucleotides not matched to a gene: 9. This CDR3 is built from 13 residues. Germline V gives CDR1 LNHDA, CDR2 SQIVND (reference sequence).

V and J are TRBV20-1 and TRBJ2-3, with unresolved D. Germline CDR1 and CDR2: DFQATT and SNEGSKA (reference sequence). The CDR3 loop spans 11 amino acids. The V gene lost 4 bases and the J gene lost 3 bases, with 5 bases spanning the gap. CDR3 amino acids: CSATRTDTQYF. CDR3 DNA sequence: TGCAGTGCTACGAGAACAGATACGCAGTATTTT.

The chain uses TRBV28 and TRBJ1-1; D might be TRBD1 (6 bases). This CDR3 has 16 residues. The germline V gene encodes CDR1 MDHEN and CDR2 SYDVKM. Trimming removed 2 bases from V and 1 base from J, with 14 bases in between. DNA for the CDR3: TGTGCCAGCAGTTTACCTCCGGGACACCCGAACACTGAAGCTTTCTTT. It translates to CASSLPPGHPNTEAFF.

The chain is built from TRBV6-5 and TRBJ1-1; D not certain. This CDR3 has 13 residues. CDR1 and CDR2 from the germline V gene are MNHEY and SVGAGI. Trimming removed 8 bases at V and 0 bases at J, with 10 bases between. CDR3: CASRVSMNTEAFF. The CDR3 nucleotides read TGTGCCAGCCGGGTGAGCATGAACACTGAAGCTTTCTTT.

This clone was counted only a few times. The V gene is TRBV18, the J gene TRBJ2-7, with D possibly TRBD1 on 5 matching bases. The CDR3 length is 14 residues. Looked up from germline, CDR1 is KGHSH and CDR2 is LQKENI. Trimming took 0 bases from V and 9 from J, leaving 15 bases between them. The CDR3 region is CASSPPDNPTGQYF. The CDR3 region has the DNA TGTGCCAGCTCACCACCGGACAATCCTACAGGGCAGTACTTC.

This chain joins TRBV5-1 and TRBJ1-5, with a possible D match to TRBD1 (5 bases). Deletions cut 3 bases from V and 0 bases from J, with 10 bases between. The CDR3 consists of 15 residues. Looked up from germline, CDR1 is SGHRS and CDR2 is YFSETQ. The CDR3 region is CASSWDPYSNQPQHF. The CDR3 nucleotides are TGCGCCAGCAGCTGGGACCCTTATAGCAATCAGCCCCAGCATTTT.

This clone was counted a few times. The V call is TRBV4-1, the J call TRBJ1-1; 8 nucleotides align to TRBD1. With 1 base clipped from V and 5 bases from J, the junction kept 6 bases outside the gene matches. Per germline, CDR1 MGHRA and CDR2 YSYEKL. The CDR3 runs 15 residues. Here the CDR3 reads CASSQGQGRRTEAFF. CDR3 DNA: TGCGCCAGCAGCCAAGGACAGGGGAGAAGGACTGAAGCTTTCTTT.

The chain links TRBV6-6 to TRBJ1-1, with D uncertain. Per germline, CDR1 MNHNY and CDR2 SVGAGI (reference sequence). Trimming pared 4 bases from V and 3 bases from J, leaving 12 bases between. CDR3 length: 14 residues. The chain's CDR3 is CASSWGGQDTEAFF. DNA of the CDR3: TGTGCCAGCAGTTGGGGAGGGCAAGACACTGAAGCTTTCTTT.

The CDR3 DNA reads TGTGCCAGCAGCCCCGGTTTGACCCAGTACTTC. It is translated as CASSPGLTQYF. This chain joins TRBV7-6 and TRBJ2-5; no definite D call. The CDR3 runs 11 residues. V was trimmed by 5 bases and J by 7 bases, leaving 8 bases between them. CDR1 is SGHVS, CDR2 FNYEAQ, per germline.

V and J are TRBV28 and TRBJ1-6, with a weak D call TRBD1 (5 bases). The ends were cut back, 5 bases at V and 9 bases at J, with 17 bases in the middle. The CDR3 contains 15 residues. CDR1 and CDR2 (germline): MDHEN, SYDVKM. CDR3 loop: CASSPPKTGGSPLHF. The CDR3 coding sequence is TGTGCCAGCAGTCCTCCCAAGACCGGGGGTTCACCCCTCCACTTT.

The chain uses TRBV15 and TRBJ2-7, with D possibly being TRBD1 or TRBD2 (5 bases each). The V end was cut by 0 bases, the J end by 3 bases, with 9 bases between. Germline CDR1 LNHNV, CDR2 YYDKDF (reference sequence). The CDR3 runs to 14 residues. The CDR3, as DNA: TGTGCCACCAGCAGAGATATGGGGGACTACGAGCAGTACTTC. This codes for CATSRDMGDYEQYF.

V gene TRBV20-1 combines with J gene TRBJ1-2; D not certain. With 6 bases removed from V and 8 bases from J, the gap between germline ends came to 10 bases. CDR1 and CDR2 from the germline V gene are DFQATT and SNEGSKA (reference sequence). The CDR3 has 10 residues. The DNA for the CDR3 is TGCAGTGCCTACCAGGCCGGCTACACCTTC. As protein: CSAYQAGYTF.

V gene TRBV4-1 combines with J gene TRBJ1-5; D is undetermined. Germline V gives CDR1 MGHRA, CDR2 YSYEKL. V was trimmed by 1 base and J by 0 bases, leaving 13 bases between them. The CDR3 is made up of 17 amino acids. The CDR3 reads CASSQGSGGYSNQPQHF. CDR3 in DNA: TGCGCCAGCAGCCAAGGATCTGGCGGATATAGCAATCAGCCCCAGCATTTT.

The chain couples TRBV10-3 to TRBJ1-6, with TRBD1 matching 7 bases. Per germline, CDR1 ENHRY and CDR2 SYGVKD. The CDR3 has 14 residues. V lost 10 bases, J lost 7 bases, and 10 bases stayed unmatched. The CDR3 loop is CATKLTGENSPLHF. The CDR3 nucleotides read TGTGCCACCAAGCTTACAGGGGAGAATTCACCCCTCCACTTT.

The gene calls are TRBV27 and TRBJ2-7; 7 bases match TRBD1. Per the germline V gene, CDR1 is MNHEY and CDR2 is SMNVEV (reference sequence). This CDR3 contains 17 residues. V gave up 3 bases and J gave up 2 bases; unmatched junction bases: 13. The CDR3 DNA reads TGTGCCAGCAGTTTCCGACCGCCGGGACAGAACGCCTACGAGCAGTACTTC. It specifies CASSFRPPGQNAYEQYF.

The chain has TRBV6-1 and TRBJ2-7, with D tentatively TRBD1 or TRBD2 (6 bases each). Per the germline V gene, CDR1 is MNHNS and CDR2 is SASEGT. The CDR3 runs to 12 residues. The V and J ends lost 10 bases and 4 bases respectively, with 14 bases between them. This chain's CDR3 is CATQGGFYEQYF. Here the CDR3 DNA reads TGTGCCACTCAAGGGGGGTTTTACGAGCAGTACTTC.

The chain has TRBV7-2 and TRBJ1-5, with D tentatively TRBD1 (6 bases). V lost 1 base to trimming and J lost 9 bases, with 25 bases between them. The germline CDR1 and CDR2 sequences are SGHTA and FQGNSA. This CDR3 spans 18 amino acids. CDR3 DNA sequence: TGTGCCAGCAGCTTAGAAGTCGTTGGGGTAACAGGGTATCCGCCCCAGCATTTT. It translates to CASSLEVVGVTGYPPQHF.

This chain joins TRBV5-1 and TRBJ2-6, with D possibly matching TRBD1 (6 bases). CDR1 SGHRS and CDR2 YFSETQ come from the germline V gene. This CDR3 region has 15 residues. V lost 4 bases to trimming and J lost 1 base, with 9 bases between them. This CDR3 is CASSATGSGANVLTF. The CDR3 bases are TGCGCCAGCAGCGCTACAGGGTCTGGGGCCAACGTCCTGACTTTC.